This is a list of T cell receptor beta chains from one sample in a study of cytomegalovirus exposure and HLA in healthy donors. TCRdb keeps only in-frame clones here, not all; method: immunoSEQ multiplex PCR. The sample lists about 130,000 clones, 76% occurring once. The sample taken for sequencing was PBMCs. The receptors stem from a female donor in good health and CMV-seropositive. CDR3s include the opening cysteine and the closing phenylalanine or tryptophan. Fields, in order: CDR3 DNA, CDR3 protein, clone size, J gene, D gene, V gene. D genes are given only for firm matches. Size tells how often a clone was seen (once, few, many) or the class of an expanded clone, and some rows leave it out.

TGTGCCACACAGGGGGAACTGAACACCGGGGAGCTGTTTTTT | CATQGELNTGELFF | . | TRBJ2-2 | TRBD1 | TRBV10-3
TGTGCCAGCAGCTTCAGGGGAAGTGAGACTGAAGCTTTCTTT | CASSFRGSETEAFF | once | TRBJ1-1 | . | TRBV5-4
TGTGCCAGCAGCCCAGGCCCCACAGCTACTAATGAAAAACTGTTTTTT | CASSPGPTATNEKLFF | . | TRBJ1-4 | . | TRBV5-6
TGTGCCTGGAGTGCAGGGGGGCCAGAGACCCAGTACTTC | CAWSAGGPETQYF | . | TRBJ2-5 | . | TRBV30
TGTGCCAGCAGCTTGGCCGGGGGGTCTTTGGCAGATACGCAGTATTTT | CASSLAGGSLADTQYF | . | TRBJ2-3 | TRBD2 | TRBV5-4
TGTGCCAGCAGCGAAAGGGGGGGAAGACAGCCCCAGCATTTT | CASSERGGRQPQHF | . | TRBJ1-5 | . | TRBV6-1
TGTGCCAGCAGCCTCAAGGTTGGAGCGGGGGGTTCCCAGTACTTC | CASSLKVGAGGSQYF | . | TRBJ2-5 | TRBD2 | TRBV7-2
TGTGCCTGGAGTGGACTAGCGGGGGCAGATACGCAGTATTTT | CAWSGLAGADTQYF | . | TRBJ2-3 | TRBD2 | TRBV30
TGTGCCATCAGTGACCTTCGACAGATCGGCACAGATACGCAGTATTTT | CAISDLRQIGTDTQYF | once | TRBJ2-3 | . | TRBV10-3
TGCGCCAGCAGCATGGACATTCTCTACGAGCAGTACTTC | CASSMDILYEQYF | few | TRBJ2-7 | . | TRBV5-1
TGTTCCAGCAGCTTAGCTCAGTCCTACGAGCAGTACTTC | CSSSLAQSYEQYF | . | TRBJ2-7 | . | TRBV7-9
TGTGCCAGCAGCTTAGTGGCGGGAGGGCCTATCACCGGGGAGCTGTTTTTT | CASSLVAGGPITGELFF | few | TRBJ2-2 | TRBD2 | TRBV7-6
TGCAGCGTTGAACCCCCCCGCCATCGAGGTACAGATACGCAGTATTTT | CSVEPPRHRGTDTQYF | . | TRBJ2-3 | . | TRBV29-1
TGTGCCATCAGAGGGGGCACATCCTACGAGCAGTACTTC | CAIRGGTSYEQYF | . | TRBJ2-7 | TRBD1 | TRBV10-3
TGTGCCAGCAGCTCATGGGCTGCGAACACTGAAGCTTTCTTT | CASSSWAANTEAFF | . | TRBJ1-1 | . | TRBV7-2
TGCGCCAGCAGCTCGGACAGGGGGACCTATAATTCACCCCTCCACTTT | CASSSDRGTYNSPLHF | . | TRBJ1-6 | TRBD1 | TRBV5-1
TGTGCCAGCAGTGGGGGACAGGGTCGAGGCACTGAAGCTTTCTTT | CASSGGQGRGTEAFF | . | TRBJ1-1 | TRBD1 | TRBV2
TGTGCCAGCAGTTTACTAGCGGAGGCGGGCACAGATACGCAGTATTTT | CASSLLAEAGTDTQYF | . | TRBJ2-3 | TRBD2 | TRBV27
TGTGCCAGAAGCTGGCACAGTGAGACCCCCTACGAGCAGTACTTC | CARSWHSETPYEQYF | few | TRBJ2-7 | . | TRBV5-3
TGTGCCAGCAGCTTATACGTGAGGAGTCACGAGCAGTACTTC | CASSLYVRSHEQYF | . | TRBJ2-7 | . | TRBV7-2
TGTGCCAGCTCACGAACAGGGGGCGAGTACGAGCAGTACTTC | CASSRTGGEYEQYF | . | TRBJ2-7 | TRBD1 | TRBV18
TGTGCCAGCAGCTTGGGAGGGAATTTTCGGGAGCAGTACTTC | CASSLGGNFREQYF | . | TRBJ2-7 | TRBD2 | TRBV7-3